These 9 T cell receptor beta chains originate from one sample sequenced in a study of blood T cells in healthy people across ages. A sample-barcoded 5' primer and a J-beta primer mix were used in a second PCR of about 6 to 12 cycles. TCRdb used MiXCR to reprocess the 5' RACE reads, holding one entry per CDR3 protein. The sample has fewer than 2 million distinct CDR3 sequences; 39% are singletons. Sample: blood. These receptors originate from a human donor in good health.

The V and J genes are TRBV5-1 and TRBJ1-2, with 9 bases lining up with TRBD1. This CDR3 has 15 residues. V shed 2 bases and J 5 bases; nucleotides not matched to a gene: 7. CDR1 SGHRS and CDR2 YFSETQ come from the germline V gene. CDR3 coding DNA: TGCGCCAGCAGCTTTGGGGACAGGGAGAGGTATGGCTACACCTTC. It codes for CASSFGDRERYGYTF.

V gene TRBV20-1 combines with J gene TRBJ2-4, with a weak D call TRBD1 (6 bases). The closer fit of TRBJ2-7 to the DNA end suggests the J call may be wrong. CDR1 is DFQATT and CDR2 is SNEGSKA in the germline V gene (reference sequence). The CDR3 extends over 13 amino acids. In DNA form, the CDR3 reads TGCAGTGCCACGGTAACAGGGACGGACGAGCAGTACTTC. The encoded protein is CSATVTGTDEQYF.

The genes are TRBV5-5 and TRBJ1-6; D not certain. This CDR3 spans 14 amino acids. Germline values: CDR1 SGHKS, CDR2 YYEKEE (reference sequence). V was pared by 4 bases and J by 14 bases, with 19 bases between. The DNA for the CDR3 is TGTGCCAGCAGCCTTACGGCCCCTATTACGTCCCTCCACTTT. Amino acid sequence: CASSLTAPITSLHF.

This chain links TRBV20-1 with TRBJ1-2, with a tentative D call TRBD1 (6 bases). From germline, CDR1 is DFQATT and CDR2 SNEGSKA (reference sequence). Trimming stripped 4 bases from V and 2 bases from J, with 8 bases between. CDR3 length equals 12 residues. The CDR3 protein is CSAKGHNYGYTF. The DNA for the CDR3 is TGCAGTGCTAAGGGACACAACTATGGCTACACCTTC.

In this sample, this clonotype turned up a few times. The chain couples TRBV5-1 to TRBJ2-7; D is perhaps TRBD2 (5 bases). The V end lost 2 bases, the J end lost 6 bases, and 12 bases lay between the germline ends. Germline V CDR1 and CDR2: SGHRS, YFSETQ. The CDR3 is 13 amino acids. The CDR3 protein is CASSFRGDGEQYF. DNA of the CDR3: TGCGCCAGCAGCTTCCGGGGAGACGGCGAGCAGTACTTC. The variable domain in full, completed from reference TRBV5-1 and TRBJ2-7, reads KAGVTQTPRYLIKTRGQQVTLSCSPISGHRSVSWYQQTPGQGLQFLFEYFSETQRNKGNFPGRFSGRQFSNSRSEMNVSTLELGDSALYLCASSFRGDGEQYFGPGTRLTVT.

On this clonotype: This could be a read error, since a much larger clone is one nucleotide away. This chain links TRBV2 with TRBJ2-1; D remains ambiguous. Trimming took off 1 base at V and 13 bases at J, with 20 bases between the two ends. Germline V gene sequence: CDR1 SNHLY, CDR2 FYNNEI. There are 15 residues in the CDR3. CDR3 amino acids: CASSEGPRLGETQFF. Written as DNA, the CDR3 is TGTGCCAGCAGTGAAGGGCCTCGCCTAGGAGAGACCCAGTTCTTC.

This clonotype was observed a handful of times. The V call is TRBV7-6, the J call TRBJ2-1; D unresolved. Trimming took 2 bases from V and 6 from J, leaving 5 bases between them. The CDR3 has 12 residues. CDR1 and CDR2 (germline): SGHVS, FNYEAQ. In DNA, the CDR3 is TGTGCCAGCAGCTTACTCTTCAATGAGCAGTTCTTC. This codes for CASSLLFNEQFF.

This clonotype was counted at least ten times. CDR3 DNA: TGCAGCGTTGAAGTGAGAGGCGAGCAGTACTTC. This encodes CSVEVRGEQYF. The gene calls are TRBV29-1 and TRBJ2-7, with D hard to call. The V gene lost 1 base and the J gene lost 6 bases, with 7 bases spanning the gap. CDR3 size: 11 residues. The germline V gene has CDR1 SQVTM and CDR2 ANQGSEA.

This clonotype was seen a few times. The chain employs TRBV20-1 and TRBJ2-1; 12 bases are shared with TRBD2. The CDR3 covers 14 residues. The germline CDR1 and CDR2 sequences are DFQATT and SNEGSKA (reference sequence). The trim removed 3 bases at V and 9 bases at J, leaving 6 bases unmatched. For the CDR3, the DNA is TGCAGTGCTAGTACTAGCGGGGGGTTATTTGAGCAGTTCTTC. It specifies CSASTSGGLFEQFF.